A single sample gave rise to the 8 T cell receptor beta chains below, sequenced in a study of T-cell reconstitution after alpha-beta-depleted transplantation in children. Preparation of the TCRbeta library was carried out with unique molecular identifiers. MiXCR was run by TCRdb on the PCR reads, yielding one entry per CDR3 protein. This sample yields about 180,000 distinct CDR3 sequences, of which around 10% are seen a single time; approximately 13% belongs to the top ten. The specimen was PBMCs, collected before TCRalphabeta/CD19-depleted stem cell transplant. These receptor sequences come from a boy aged 2 to 10 with acute myeloid leukemia, due to receive a stem cell transplant.

At least ten counts were recorded for this clonotype. J is TRBJ1-2 and V is TRBV5-1; TRBD1 might be the D (5 bases). The germline gives CDR1 SGHRS, CDR2 YFSETQ. Trimming removed 4 bases at V and 6 bases at J, with 22 bases between. The CDR3 spans 16 residues. The DNA of the CDR3 is TGCGCCAGCAGCCGATGGACGGTGCAGGGCGGTGATGGCTACACCTTC. This sequence encodes CASSRWTVQGGDGYTF.

There are many counts of this clonotype. This chain joins TRBV10-2 and TRBJ1-1; D not certain. Trimming stripped 3 bases from V and 10 bases from J, with 15 bases between. CDR1 and CDR2 (germline): WSHSY, SAAADI. The CDR3 contains 13 residues. The CDR3, as DNA: TGCGCCAGCAGTGAATCTTGGCGGGTGGGAGCTTTCTTT. This codes for CASSESWRVGAFF.

In this sample, this clonotype turned up once. V gene TRBV18 combines with J gene TRBJ2-3, with D perhaps TRBD1 (6 bases). Trimming cost V 2 bases and J 2 bases, with 8 bases left between them. The germline V gene encodes CDR1 KGHSH and CDR2 LQKENI. The CDR3 extends over 14 amino acids. The CDR3 bases are TGTGCCAGCTCACCAAAGGGGGACACAGATACGCAGTATTTT. Translating gives CASSPKGDTDTQYF.

This clonotype occurred many times. V and J are TRBV15 and TRBJ1-2; D remains ambiguous. Trimming shortened V by 1 base and J by 2 bases, and 8 bases separated the two germline ends. Germline CDR1 is LNHNV and CDR2 is YYDKDF (reference sequence). The CDR3 has 14 amino acids. The CDR3 sequence: CATSRVGGNYGYTF. The CDR3 DNA sequence: TGTGCCACCAGCAGAGTTGGCGGGAACTATGGCTACACCTTC. Using reference TRBV15 and TRBJ1-2 for the parts outside the CDR3, the full variable domain is DAMVIQNPRYQVTQFGKPVTLSCSQTLNHNVMYWYQQKSSQAPKLLFHYYDKDFNNEADTPDNFQSRRPNTSFCFLDIRSPGLGDTAMYLCATSRVGGNYGYTFGSGTRLTVV.

This clonotype was counted at least ten times. The chain recombines TRBV7-3 with TRBJ2-1; D is unclear. The germline gives CDR1 SGHTA, CDR2 FQGTGA. CDR3 size: 15 residues. V lost 2 bases and J 1 base, leaving 9 bases between the germline ends. DNA of the CDR3: TGTGCCAGCAGCTTAGCTAGTCGTTCCTACAATGAGCAGTTCTTC. Translating gives CASSLASRSYNEQFF.

This clonotype was seen repeatedly, ten times or more. DNA of the CDR3: TGTGCCAGCAGTTTACGGGAGACAGATACGCAGTATTTT. Translating it yields CASSLRETDTQYF. This chain links TRBV12-3 or TRBV12-4 with TRBJ2-3; tentative D call: TRBD2 (6 bases). The CDR3 contains 13 residues. The V end was cut by 2 bases, the J end by 3 bases, with 6 bases between.

To note about this clonotype: The junction departs from germline at one end; a sequencing error may be responsible. This chain connects TRBV7-8 to TRBJ2-1; D possibly corresponds to TRBD1 (5 bases). CDR3 length: 15 amino acids. Germline V gene data show CDR1 as SGHVS and CDR2 as FQNEAQ. The CDR3 is CARSSGIGAYNEQFF. DNA of the CDR3: TGTGCCAGGAGCTCTGGGATAGGGGCCTACAATGAGCAGTTCTTC.

Points on this clonotype: The CDR3 carries no conserved terminal phenylalanine or tryptophan, so it likely arises from a read error. Here the CDR3 DNA reads TGTGCCAGCGGGCGTGGGGAGACGCAGTACTTA. Translation: CASGRGETQYL. The J gene is TRBJ2-5, the V gene TRBV9, with a weak D call TRBD2 (5 bases). This CDR3 spans 11 amino acids. The germline CDR1 and CDR2 sequences are SGDLS and YYNGEE.